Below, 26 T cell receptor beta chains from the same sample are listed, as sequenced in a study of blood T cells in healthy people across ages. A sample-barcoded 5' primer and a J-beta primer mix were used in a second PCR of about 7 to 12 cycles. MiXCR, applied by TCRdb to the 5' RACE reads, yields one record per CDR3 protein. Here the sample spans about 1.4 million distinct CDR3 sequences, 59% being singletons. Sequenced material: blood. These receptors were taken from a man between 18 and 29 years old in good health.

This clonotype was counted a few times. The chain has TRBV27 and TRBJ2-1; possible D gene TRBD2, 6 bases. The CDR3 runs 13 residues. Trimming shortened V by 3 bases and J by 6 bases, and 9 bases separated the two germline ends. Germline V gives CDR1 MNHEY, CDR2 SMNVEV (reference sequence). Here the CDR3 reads CASSFLGGNEQFF. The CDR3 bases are TGTGCCAGCAGTTTTTTGGGGGGCAATGAGCAGTTCTTC.

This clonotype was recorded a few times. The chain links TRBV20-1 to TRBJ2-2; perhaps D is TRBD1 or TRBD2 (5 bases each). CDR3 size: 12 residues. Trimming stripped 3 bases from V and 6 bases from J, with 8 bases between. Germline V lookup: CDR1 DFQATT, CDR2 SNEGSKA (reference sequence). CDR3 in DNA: TGCAGTGCTAGGTGGGGGTCCGGGGAGCTGTTTTTT. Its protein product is CSARWGSGELFF.

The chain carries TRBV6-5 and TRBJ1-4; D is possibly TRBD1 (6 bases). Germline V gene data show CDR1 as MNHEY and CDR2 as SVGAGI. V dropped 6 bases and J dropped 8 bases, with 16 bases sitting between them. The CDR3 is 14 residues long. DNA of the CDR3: TGTGCCAGCAGCCCCCGAGTCAGGGGAGAAAAACTGTTTTTT. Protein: CASSPRVRGEKLFF.

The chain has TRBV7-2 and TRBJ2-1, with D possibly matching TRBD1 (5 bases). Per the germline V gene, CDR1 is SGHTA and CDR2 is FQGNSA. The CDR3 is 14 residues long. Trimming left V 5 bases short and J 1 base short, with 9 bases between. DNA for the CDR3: TGTGCCAGCAGCAAGGACATATCCTACAATGAGCAGTTCTTC. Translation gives CASSKDISYNEQFF.

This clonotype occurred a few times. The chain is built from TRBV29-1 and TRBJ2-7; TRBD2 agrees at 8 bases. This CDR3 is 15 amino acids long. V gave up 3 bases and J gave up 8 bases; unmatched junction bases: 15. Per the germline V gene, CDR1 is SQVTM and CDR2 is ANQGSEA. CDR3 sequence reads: CSVDSAGGRGSKQYF. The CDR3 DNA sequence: TGCAGCGTTGACAGTGCGGGGGGCCGGGGGTCGAAGCAGTACTTC.

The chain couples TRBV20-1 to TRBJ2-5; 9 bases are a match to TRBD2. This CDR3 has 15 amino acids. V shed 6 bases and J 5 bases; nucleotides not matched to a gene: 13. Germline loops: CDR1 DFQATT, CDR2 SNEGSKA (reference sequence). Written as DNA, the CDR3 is TGCAGTGCCCCGGACCTTGTAGCGGGGGACGAGACCCAGTACTTC. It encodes CSAPDLVAGDETQYF.

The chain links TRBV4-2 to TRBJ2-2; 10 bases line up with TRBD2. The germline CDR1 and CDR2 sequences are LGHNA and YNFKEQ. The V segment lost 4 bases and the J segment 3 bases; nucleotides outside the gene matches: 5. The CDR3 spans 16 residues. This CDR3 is CASSRGLADYTGELFF. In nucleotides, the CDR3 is TGTGCCAGCAGCCGAGGACTAGCGGATTACACCGGGGAGCTGTTTTTT.

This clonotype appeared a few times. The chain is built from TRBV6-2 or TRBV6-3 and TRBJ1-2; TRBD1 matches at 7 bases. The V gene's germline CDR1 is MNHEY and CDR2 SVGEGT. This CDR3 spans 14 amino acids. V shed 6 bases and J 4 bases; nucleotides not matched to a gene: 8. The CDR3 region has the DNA TGTGCCAGCAGCCAAGACAGGGAAATCTATGGCTACACCTTC. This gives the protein CASSQDREIYGYTF.

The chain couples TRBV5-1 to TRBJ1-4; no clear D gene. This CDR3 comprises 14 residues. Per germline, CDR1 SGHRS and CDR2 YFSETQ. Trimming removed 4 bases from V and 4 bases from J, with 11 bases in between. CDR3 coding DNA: TGCGCCAGCAGCATAGATCTCGGTAATGAAAAACTGTTTTTT. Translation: CASSIDLGNEKLFF.

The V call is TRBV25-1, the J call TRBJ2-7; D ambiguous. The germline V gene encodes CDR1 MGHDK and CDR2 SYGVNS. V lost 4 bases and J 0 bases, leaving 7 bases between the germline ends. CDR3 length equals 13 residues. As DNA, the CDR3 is TGTGCCAGCAGTGCCTACTCCTCCTACGAGCAGTACTTC. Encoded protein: CASSAYSSYEQYF.

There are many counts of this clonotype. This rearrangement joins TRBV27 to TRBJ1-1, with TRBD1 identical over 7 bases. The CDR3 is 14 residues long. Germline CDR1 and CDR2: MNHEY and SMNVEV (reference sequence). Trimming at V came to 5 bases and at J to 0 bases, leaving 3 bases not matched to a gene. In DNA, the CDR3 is TGTGCCAGCAGTCCCGGGACAGTGAACACTGAAGCTTTCTTT. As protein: CASSPGTVNTEAFF.

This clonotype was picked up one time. CDR3 residues: CSARAAGLAGPGELFF. CDR3 DNA: TGCAGTGCTAGAGCGGCGGGACTAGCGGGGCCCGGGGAGCTGTTTTTT. J is TRBJ2-2 and V is TRBV20-1; TRBD2 matches at 13 bases. Germline CDR1 and CDR2: DFQATT and SNEGSKA (reference sequence). CDR3 length: 16 amino acids. V was clipped by 1 base and J by 6 bases; unmatched bases: 5.

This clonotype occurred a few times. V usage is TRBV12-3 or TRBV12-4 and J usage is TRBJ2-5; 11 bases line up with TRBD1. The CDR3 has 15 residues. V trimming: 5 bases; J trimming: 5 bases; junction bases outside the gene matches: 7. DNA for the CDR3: TGTGCCAGCAGTCCCGGGACAGGGGGGTTGGAGACCCAGTACTTC. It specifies CASSPGTGGLETQYF.

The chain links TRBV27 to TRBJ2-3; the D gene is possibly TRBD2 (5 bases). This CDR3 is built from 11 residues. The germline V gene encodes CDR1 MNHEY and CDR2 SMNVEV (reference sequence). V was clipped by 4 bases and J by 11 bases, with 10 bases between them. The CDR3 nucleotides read TGTGCCAGCAGTTCCCCGGCGGGGCAGTATTTT. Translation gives CASSSPAGQYF.

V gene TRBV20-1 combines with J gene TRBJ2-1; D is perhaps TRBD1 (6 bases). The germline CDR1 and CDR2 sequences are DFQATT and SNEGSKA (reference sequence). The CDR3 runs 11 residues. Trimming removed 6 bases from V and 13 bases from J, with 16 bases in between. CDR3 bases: TGCAGTGCACTAGACCCGGGACATCAGTTCTTC. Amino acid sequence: CSALDPGHQFF.

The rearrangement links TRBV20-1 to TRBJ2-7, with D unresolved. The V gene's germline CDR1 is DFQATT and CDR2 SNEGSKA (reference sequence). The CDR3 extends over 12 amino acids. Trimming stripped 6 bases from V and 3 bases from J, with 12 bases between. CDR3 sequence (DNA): TGCAGTGCCCCACGTCTCGGCTACGAGCAGTACTTC. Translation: CSAPRLGYEQYF.

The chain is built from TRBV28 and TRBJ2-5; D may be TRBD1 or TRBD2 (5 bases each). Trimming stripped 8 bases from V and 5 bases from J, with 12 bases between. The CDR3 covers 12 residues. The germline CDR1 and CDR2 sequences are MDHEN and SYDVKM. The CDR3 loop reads CASLQWGETQYF. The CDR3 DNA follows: TGTGCCAGCCTGCAATGGGGGGAGACCCAGTACTTC.

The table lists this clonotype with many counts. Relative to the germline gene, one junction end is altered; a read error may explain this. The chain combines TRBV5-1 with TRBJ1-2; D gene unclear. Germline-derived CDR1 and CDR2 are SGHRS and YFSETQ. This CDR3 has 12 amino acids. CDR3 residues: CASSLDGGGYTF. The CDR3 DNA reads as TGTGCCAGCAGCCTTGACGGCGGGGGCTACACCTTC.

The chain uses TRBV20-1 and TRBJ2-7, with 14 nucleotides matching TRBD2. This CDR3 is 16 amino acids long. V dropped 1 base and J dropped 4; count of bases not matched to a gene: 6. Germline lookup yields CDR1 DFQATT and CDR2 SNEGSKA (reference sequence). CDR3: CSARGLAGGPGYEQYF. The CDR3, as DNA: TGCAGTGCTAGAGGACTAGCGGGAGGGCCAGGGTACGAGCAGTACTTC.

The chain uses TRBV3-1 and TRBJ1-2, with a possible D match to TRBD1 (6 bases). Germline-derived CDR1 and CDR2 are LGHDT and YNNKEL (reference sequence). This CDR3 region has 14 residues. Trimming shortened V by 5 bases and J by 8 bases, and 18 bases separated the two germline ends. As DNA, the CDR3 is TGTGCCAGCAGCAACCGGGGGGGGCGGGTCGGCTACACCTTC. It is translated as CASSNRGGRVGYTF.

DNA for the CDR3: TGTGCCAGCAGCTTAGAAGGAGTCTCGGCCCAGTACTTC. It yields the protein CASSLEGVSAQYF. This sequence joins TRBV7-2 and TRBJ2-5; D gene uncertain. V dropped 1 base and J dropped 9 bases, with 12 bases sitting between them. The CDR3 loop spans 13 amino acids. Germline assignment: CDR1 SGHTA and CDR2 FQGNSA.

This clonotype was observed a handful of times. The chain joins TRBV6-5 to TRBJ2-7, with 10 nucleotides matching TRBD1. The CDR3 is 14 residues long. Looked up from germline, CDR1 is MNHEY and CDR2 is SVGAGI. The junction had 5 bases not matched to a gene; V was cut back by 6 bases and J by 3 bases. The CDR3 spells CASSNRDRGYEQYF. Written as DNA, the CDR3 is TGTGCCAGCAGCAACCGGGACAGGGGCTACGAGCAGTACTTC.

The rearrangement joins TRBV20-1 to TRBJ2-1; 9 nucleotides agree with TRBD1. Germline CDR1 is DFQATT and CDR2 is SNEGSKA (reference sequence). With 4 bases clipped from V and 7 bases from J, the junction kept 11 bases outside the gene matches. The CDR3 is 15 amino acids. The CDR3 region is CSATALGQGKNEQFF. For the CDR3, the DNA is TGCAGTGCTACTGCCTTAGGACAGGGGAAGAATGAGCAGTTCTTC.

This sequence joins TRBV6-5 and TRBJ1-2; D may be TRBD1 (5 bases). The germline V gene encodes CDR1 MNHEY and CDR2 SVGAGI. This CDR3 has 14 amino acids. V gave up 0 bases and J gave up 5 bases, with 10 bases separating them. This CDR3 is CASSYSNGAYGYTF. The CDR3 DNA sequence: TGTGCCAGCAGTTACTCGAACGGGGCTTATGGCTACACCTTC.

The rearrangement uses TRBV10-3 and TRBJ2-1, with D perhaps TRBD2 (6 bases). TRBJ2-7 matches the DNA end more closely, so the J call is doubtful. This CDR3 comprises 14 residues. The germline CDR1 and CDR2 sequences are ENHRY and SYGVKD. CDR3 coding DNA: TGTGCCGTGACAAAGGAGGGATCCTACAATGAGCAGTACTTC. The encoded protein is CAVTKEGSYNEQYF.

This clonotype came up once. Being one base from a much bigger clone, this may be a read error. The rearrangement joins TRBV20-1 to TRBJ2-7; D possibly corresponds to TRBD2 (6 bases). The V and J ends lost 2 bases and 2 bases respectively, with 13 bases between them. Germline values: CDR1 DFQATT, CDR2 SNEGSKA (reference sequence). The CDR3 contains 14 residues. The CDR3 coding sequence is TGCAGTGCTAGATCCGGGCCTAGCGCCTACGAGCAGTACTTC. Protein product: CSARSGPSAYEQYF.